This TCR beta chain was retrieved from a study of T cell responses to AZD1222 COVID-19 vaccine. The repertoire was sequenced with immunoSEQ multiplex PCR; TCRdb's copy has only in-frame clones and lacks some. The top ten hold approximately 8% of the sample, which has about 130,000 clones, roughly 85% seen once. The source of this sequence is an adult who received the MenACWY meningococcal vaccine as a control. The sample was peripheral blood, taken 28 days after the second dose of the MenACWY control vaccine.

The CDR3 bases are TGTGCCAGCAGCCAGAAGGACGGGACCTATGGCTACACCTTC. Its translation is CASSQKDGTYGYTF. The chain recombines TRBV3-1 (or the pseudogene TRBV3-2) with TRBJ1-2; a possible D gene is TRBD1 (5 bases). This CDR3 is built from 14 residues. Trimming left V 3 bases short and J 4 bases short, with 12 bases between. The germline V gene encodes CDR1 LGHDT and CDR2 YNNKEL (reference sequence).